A single sample gave rise to the 17 T cell receptor beta chains below, sequenced in a study of regulatory T cells in long-lasting Graves disease. Time point specified: persistent/refractory GD, antithyroid drugs over 5 years with positive TRAb. Preparation of the TCR library used RNA extracted from PBMCs. Arm-PCR of CDR3 regions with iRepertoire HTBI primers generated TCR beta libraries. TCRdb ran MiXCR on the multiplex PCR reads and lists one entry per CDR3 protein. The sample includes 400,000 to 500,000 distinct CDR3 sequences, 22% of them seen just once. Source: peripheral blood mononuclear cells (PBMCs), taken when the disease was refractory, from a patient treated with antithyroid drugs. These receptors originate from a female donor with Graves disease.

The rearrangement joins TRBV11-2 to TRBJ2-3; no clear D. CDR3 length: 14 residues. V gave up 3 bases and J gave up 0 bases, with 7 bases separating them. The germline gives CDR1 SGHAT, CDR2 FQNNGV. The DNA for the CDR3 is TGTGCCAGCAGCTTCGGCTTCAGCACAGATACGCAGTATTTT. This sequence encodes CASSFGFSTDTQYF.

This clonotype was recorded many times. The V and J genes are TRBV28 and TRBJ1-1; possibly TRBD1 for D (6 bases). Trimming cost V 6 bases and J 7 bases, with 18 bases left between them. CDR1 and CDR2 from the germline V gene are MDHEN and SYDVKM. The length of the CDR3 is 14 residues. The CDR3 DNA reads as TGTGCCAGCAGACCCCCCAGGGGCGGCATTGAAGCTTTCTTT. It is translated as CASRPPRGGIEAFF. The entire variable domain, with the rest obtained from reference TRBV28 and TRBJ1-1, is as follows: DVKVTQSSRYLVKRTGEKVFLECVQDMDHENMFWYRQDPGLGLRLIYFSYDVKMKEKGDIPEGYSVSREKKERFSLILESASTNQTSMYLCASRPPRGGIEAFFGQGTRLTVV.

This clonotype was seen many times. The CDR3 sequence: CASSAPRWEGIQYF. In DNA, the CDR3 is TGTGCCAGCAGCGCGCCCCGTTGGGAGGGCATTCAGTACTTC. The gene calls are TRBV6-1 and TRBJ2-4; 7 bases line up with TRBD2. This CDR3 contains 14 residues. Germline trimming cut 6 bases from V and 9 bases from J; bases unmatched to any gene: 11. Germline CDR1 and CDR2: MNHNS and SASEGT.

This clonotype came up many times. The rearrangement joins TRBV10-3 to TRBJ1-2; unclear D gene. Germline lookup yields CDR1 ENHRY and CDR2 SYGVKD. Between the trimmed V and J ends, which lost 0 bases and 0 bases, there was a span of 8 bases. This CDR3 has 15 residues. Here the CDR3 DNA reads TGTGCCATCAGTGAGTCGCAGAATCCTAACTATGGCTACACCTTC. Translating gives CAISESQNPNYGYTF.

Points on this clonotype: A much larger clone sits a single nucleotide away, making a read error possible. The chain links TRBV6-1 to TRBJ1-1, with D uncertain. V lost 2 bases and J lost 0, with 4 bases in between. There are 13 residues in the CDR3. Germline CDR1 reads MNHNS; CDR2 reads SASEGT. DNA for the CDR3: TGTGCCAGCAGTGAATTGGTGAACACTGAAGCTTTCTTT. Translating gives CASSELVNTEAFF.

The V and J genes are TRBV9 and TRBJ1-4, with D perhaps matching TRBD1 (5 bases). Trimming removed 4 bases from V and 6 bases from J, with 13 bases in between. The CDR3 consists of 14 residues. Per the germline V gene, CDR1 is SGDLS and CDR2 is YYNGEE. The CDR3 coding sequence is TGTGCCAGCAGCTTGACCGGGACGGATGAAAAACTGTTTTTT. Its protein product is CASSLTGTDEKLFF.

This chain connects TRBV19 to TRBJ1-2; 7 positions match TRBD1. The germline gives CDR1 LNHDA, CDR2 SQIVND (reference sequence). After removal of 9 bases from V and 0 bases from J, the junction contained 16 bases not matched to a gene. This CDR3 spans 17 amino acids. The CDR3 nucleotides read TGTGCCAGCGAGAGGGGGCCCACACCCCAGGCTAACTATGGCTACACCTTC. This translates into CASERGPTPQANYGYTF.

In its sample, this clonotype was seen many times. This chain connects TRBV28 to TRBJ2-2, with D unclear. V lost 3 bases and J lost 1, with 6 bases in between. Germline CDR1 reads MDHEN; CDR2 reads SYDVKM. CDR3 length: 14 amino acids. CDR3 sequence reads: CASSFWRNTGELFF. CDR3 sequence (DNA): TGTGCCAGCAGTTTTTGGAGGAACACCGGGGAGCTGTTTTTT.

Concerning this clonotype: With a much larger clone just one base away, this may be a read error. Without the conserved terminal phenylalanine or tryptophan, this CDR3 likely stems from a read error. The CDR3 here is CASSKQGDGYTS. The CDR3, as DNA: TGTGCCAGCAGCAAACAGGGGGATGGCTACACCTCC. The gene calls are TRBV7-2 and TRBJ1-2, with 8 bases lining up with TRBD1. The CDR3 spans 12 residues. V trimming: 5 bases; J trimming: 6 bases; junction bases outside the gene matches: 2. Germline loops: CDR1 SGHTA, CDR2 FQGNSA.

This clonotype was seen ten or more times. The CDR3 region is CASSSEDGELFF. DNA for the CDR3: TGTGCCAGCAGTTCCGAAGACGGGGAGCTGTTTTTT. This chain links TRBV28 with TRBJ2-2; no firm D call. CDR1 MDHEN and CDR2 SYDVKM come from the germline V gene. Deletions cut 4 bases from V and 7 bases from J, with 7 bases between. The CDR3 extends over 12 amino acids.

V is TRBV7-8 and J is TRBJ1-1; maybe TRBD1 (5 bases). Trimming cost V 5 bases and J 7 bases, with 20 bases left between them. The CDR3 has 15 amino acids. Germline loops: CDR1 SGHVS, CDR2 FQNEAQ. CDR3 bases: TGTGCCAGCAGCCCCCGACCAGGGAAAGGAGGTGAAGCTTTCTTT. As protein: CASSPRPGKGGEAFF. Using reference TRBV7-8 and TRBJ1-1 for the parts outside the CDR3, the full variable domain is GAGVSQSPRYKVAKRGQDVALRCDPISGHVSLFWYQQALGQGPEFLTYFQNEAQLDKSGLPSDRFFAERPEGSVSTLKIQRTQQEDSAVYLCASSPRPGKGGEAFFGQGTRLTVV.

This clonotype was detected only a few times. CDR3 loop: CSASQGGGRGQPQHF. The CDR3 nucleotides read TGCAGTGCTTCCCAAGGCGGGGGGCGCGGTCAGCCCCAGCATTTT. V usage is TRBV20-1 and J usage is TRBJ1-5; TRBD1 might be the D (6 bases). The ends were cut back, 5 bases at V and 6 bases at J, with 20 bases in the middle. The CDR3 runs to 15 residues. Germline CDR1 DFQATT, CDR2 SNEGSKA (reference sequence).

In its sample, this clonotype was seen many times. The CDR3 here is CASSLGFGHLSGNTIYF. For the CDR3, the DNA is TGTGCCAGCAGTTTGGGGTTTGGACATCTCTCTGGAAACACCATATATTTT. The chain is built from TRBV28 and TRBJ1-3, with D maybe TRBD1 (5 bases). Per germline, CDR1 MDHEN and CDR2 SYDVKM. This CDR3 is 17 amino acids long. The V gene lost 3 bases and the J gene lost 0 bases, with 15 bases spanning the gap.

This clonotype was recorded at least ten times. The rearrangement links TRBV2 to TRBJ1-5; D possibly corresponds to TRBD1 (6 bases). Germline V lookup: CDR1 SNHLY, CDR2 FYNNEI. V lost 6 bases to trimming and J lost 0 bases, with 15 bases between them. CDR3 length: 16 residues. The CDR3 DNA is TGTGCCAGCAGAGGGGGACGGACTTATAGCAATCAGCCCCAGCATTTT. This sequence encodes CASRGGRTYSNQPQHF.

In its sample, this clonotype was seen many times. V gene TRBV28 combines with J gene TRBJ2-4; 10 positions match TRBD2. Losses at the gene ends were 6 bases for V and 6 bases for J; bases not matched to a gene: 2. CDR3 length: 13 residues. CDR1 and CDR2 (germline): MDHEN, SYDVKM. CDR3 sequence (DNA): TGTGCCAGCAGCTTAGCGGGGGGAAACATTCAGTACTTC. Translation gives CASSLAGGNIQYF. The full variable domain, rest sourced from reference TRBV28 and TRBJ2-4, is DVKVTQSSRYLVKRTGEKVFLECVQDMDHENMFWYRQDPGLGLRLIYFSYDVKMKEKGDIPEGYSVSREKKERFSLILESASTNQTSMYLCASSLAGGNIQYFGAGTRLSVL.

This chain joins TRBV10-2 and TRBJ1-2, with TRBD1 matching over 8 bases. This CDR3 is built from 17 residues. V was clipped by 0 bases and J by 3 bases; unmatched bases: 9. The germline gives CDR1 WSHSY, CDR2 SAAADI. This CDR3 reads CASSESSQGASDYGYTF. For the CDR3, the DNA is TGCGCCAGCAGTGAGTCGAGTCAGGGGGCCTCCGACTATGGCTACACCTTC.

This clonotype turned up a few times. The rearrangement links TRBV6-1 to TRBJ1-2; the D is unclear. The CDR3 runs to 14 residues. Trimming shortened V by 6 bases and J by 3 bases, and 14 bases separated the two germline ends. The germline gives CDR1 MNHNS, CDR2 SASEGT. This CDR3 is CASRPSGLDYGYTF. CDR3 in DNA: TGTGCCAGCAGACCCTCGGGCTTGGACTATGGCTACACCTTC.